The next 11 T cell receptor beta chains were all read from a single sample in a study of blood T cell repertoires in COVID-19. TCRdb keeps only in-frame clones here, not all; method: immunoSEQ multiplex PCR. The sample gives over 70,000 clones, 90% to 95% of which show up once; around 2.6% is in the top ten. The specimen sequenced was peripheral blood. The receptors originated from a man aged 45-65 years with COVID-19, enrolled during active disease.

The J gene is TRBJ2-5, the V gene TRBV9, with D perhaps TRBD1 (7 bases). V was clipped by 0 bases and J by 3 bases, with 12 bases between them. The CDR3 consists of 15 residues. Germline V gene data show CDR1 as SGDLS and CDR2 as YYNGEE. CDR3 nucleotide sequence: TGTGCCAGCAGCGTAGACGGAGGGGGCAAAGAGACCCAGTACTTC. This gives the protein CASSVDGGGKETQYF.

The rearrangement links TRBV30 to TRBJ2-7, with TRBD1 matching 7 bases. Germline V lookup: CDR1 GTSNPN, CDR2 SVGIG (reference sequence). J gave up 2 bases and V 2 bases, and 3 bases lay outside the gene matches. This CDR3 comprises 13 residues. CDR3 sequence: CAWSRDSPYEQYF. The CDR3 region has the DNA TGTGCCTGGAGTCGGGACAGCCCCTACGAGCAGTACTTC.

V is TRBV7-3 and J is TRBJ2-2; 9 nucleotides agree with TRBD2. The CDR3 totals 15 residues. In germline, CDR1 is SGHTA, CDR2 FQGTGA. V shed 6 bases and J 6 bases; nucleotides not matched to a gene: 8. The CDR3 nucleotides read TGTGCCAGCAGTTCCGGGACTAGCCTCCCCGGGGAGCTGTTTTTT. This gives the protein CASSSGTSLPGELFF.

V is TRBV6-5 and J is TRBJ2-1, with TRBD2 matching 8 bases. CDR3 length equals 16 residues. Trimming cost V 2 bases and J 4 bases; bases outside gene matches: 7. Germline CDR1 is MNHEY and CDR2 is SVGAGI. The CDR3 bases are TGTGCCAGCAGTTACAACGGGAGGGCCGGGTACAATGAGCAGTTCTTC. Translating it yields CASSYNGRAGYNEQFF.

The chain joins TRBV6-5 to TRBJ2-4, with a weak D call TRBD1 (6 bases). Germline V gene sequence: CDR1 MNHEY, CDR2 SVGAGI. The CDR3 covers 12 residues. Trimming took off 4 bases at V and 8 bases at J, with 9 bases between the two ends. In DNA, the CDR3 is TGTGCCAGCAGTTTCCCAGGGGACATTCAGTACTTC. Translated, it gives CASSFPGDIQYF.

The rearrangement joins TRBV25-1 to TRBJ1-3; D call uncertain. V gave up 3 bases and J gave up 0 bases, with 6 bases separating them. The CDR3 totals 14 residues. The V gene's germline CDR1 is MGHDK and CDR2 SYGVNS. The CDR3 DNA is TGTGCCAGCAGTGATAGTAACTCTGGAAACACCATATATTTT. Its protein product is CASSDSNSGNTIYF. Based on the CDR3 plus reference TRBV25-1 and TRBJ1-3, the full variable domain is EADIYQTPRYLVIGTGKKITLECSQTMGHDKMYWYQQDPGMELHLIHYSYGVNSTEKGDLSSESTVSRIRTEHFPLTLESARPSHTSQYLCASSDSNSGNTIYFGEGSWLTVV.

The chain joins TRBV28 to TRBJ1-1; D is undetermined. The CDR3 extends over 12 amino acids. Germline V gives CDR1 MDHEN, CDR2 SYDVKM. The ends were cut back, 5 bases at V and 2 bases at J, with 6 bases in the middle. CDR3 sequence reads: CASSLRNTEAFF. CDR3 coding DNA: TGTGCCAGCAGTCTCAGAAACACTGAAGCTTTCTTT. Full variable domain (missing parts from reference TRBV28 and TRBJ1-1): DVKVTQSSRYLVKRTGEKVFLECVQDMDHENMFWYRQDPGLGLRLIYFSYDVKMKEKGDIPEGYSVSREKKERFSLILESASTNQTSMYLCASSLRNTEAFFGQGTRLTVV.

This clone was counted once. The chain carries TRBV4-2 and TRBJ2-1, with TRBD2 identical over 10 bases. This CDR3 is 15 amino acids long. From germline, CDR1 is LGHNA and CDR2 YNFKEQ. V was pared by 4 bases and J by 5 bases, with 5 bases of the junction left unmatched. The CDR3 reads CASSRLTSGDNEQFF. The CDR3 DNA sequence: TGTGCCAGCAGCCGGCTCACTAGCGGGGACAATGAGCAGTTCTTC.

This clone was counted between two and nine times. J is TRBJ2-5 and V is TRBV7-2; D is unclear. V was clipped by 1 base and J by 4 bases, with 7 bases between them. Germline V gene sequence: CDR1 SGHTA, CDR2 FQGNSA. This CDR3 spans 13 amino acids. Here the CDR3 DNA reads TGTGCCAGCAGCTTAGGACTTTTAGAGACCCAGTACTTC. This gives the protein CASSLGLLETQYF.

The gene calls are TRBV29-1 and TRBJ1-6, with 10 nucleotides matching TRBD1. Germline CDR1 reads SQVTM; CDR2 reads ANQGSEA. V lost 6 bases, J lost 10 bases, and 6 bases stayed unmatched. CDR3 length: 13 amino acids. In nucleotides, the CDR3 is TGCAGCGTGCGACAGGGGGCAGAATCACCCCTCCACTTT. Translation: CSVRQGAESPLHF.

V gene TRBV5-1 combines with J gene TRBJ2-1; no definite D call. This CDR3 is built from 12 residues. V lost 1 base and J lost 9, with 8 bases in between. Germline CDR1 is SGHRS and CDR2 is YFSETQ. The CDR3 spells CASSLRIGEQFF. The CDR3, as DNA: TGCGCCAGCAGCTTGAGAATCGGTGAGCAGTTCTTC.